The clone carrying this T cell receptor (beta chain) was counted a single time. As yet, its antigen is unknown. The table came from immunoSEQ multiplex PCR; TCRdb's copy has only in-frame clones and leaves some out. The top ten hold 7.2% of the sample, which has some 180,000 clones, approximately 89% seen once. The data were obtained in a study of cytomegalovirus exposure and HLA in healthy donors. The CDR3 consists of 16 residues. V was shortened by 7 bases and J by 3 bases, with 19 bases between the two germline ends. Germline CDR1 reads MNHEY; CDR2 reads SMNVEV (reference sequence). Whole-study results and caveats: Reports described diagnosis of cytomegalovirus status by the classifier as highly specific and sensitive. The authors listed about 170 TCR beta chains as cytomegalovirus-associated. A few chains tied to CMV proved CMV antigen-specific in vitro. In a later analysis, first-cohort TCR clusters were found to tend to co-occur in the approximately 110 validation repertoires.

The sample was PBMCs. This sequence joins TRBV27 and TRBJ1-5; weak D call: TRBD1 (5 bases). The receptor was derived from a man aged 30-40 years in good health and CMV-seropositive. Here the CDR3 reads CASTFLPLGVNQPQHF. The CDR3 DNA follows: TGTGCCAGCACTTTCCTCCCCCTAGGGGTCAATCAGCCCCAGCATTTT.